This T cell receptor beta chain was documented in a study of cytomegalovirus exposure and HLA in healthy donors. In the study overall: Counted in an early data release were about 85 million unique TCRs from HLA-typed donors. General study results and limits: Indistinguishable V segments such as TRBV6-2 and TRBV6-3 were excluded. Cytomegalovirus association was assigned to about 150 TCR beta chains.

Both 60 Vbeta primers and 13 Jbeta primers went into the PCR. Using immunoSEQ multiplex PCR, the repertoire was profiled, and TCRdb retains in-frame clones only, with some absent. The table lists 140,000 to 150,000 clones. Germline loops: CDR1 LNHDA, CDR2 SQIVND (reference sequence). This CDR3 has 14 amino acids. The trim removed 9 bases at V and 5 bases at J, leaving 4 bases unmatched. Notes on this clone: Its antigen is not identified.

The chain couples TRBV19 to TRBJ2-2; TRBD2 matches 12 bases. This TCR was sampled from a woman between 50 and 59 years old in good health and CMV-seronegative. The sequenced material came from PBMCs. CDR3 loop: CASRTSGKTGELFF. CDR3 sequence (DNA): TGTGCCAGCCGGACTAGCGGGAAAACCGGGGAGCTGTTTTTT.